Listed below are T cell receptor beta chains from one sample, sequenced in a study of blood T cell repertoires in COVID-19. Assay: immunoSEQ multiplex PCR; the TCRdb copy retains only in-frame clones and omits some. The table shows almost 200,000 clones, with 75% to 85% occurring only once. The sequenced sample consisted of peripheral blood. Every receptor here comes from a woman between 40 and 50 years old with COVID-19, enrolled during active disease. CDR3s include the opening cysteine and the closing phenylalanine or tryptophan. The D gene is left open where the match is weak. The listing skips clone size in some rows; elsewhere it reads once, few, many or a size class.

j_gene: TRBJ2-1
d_gene: TRBD2
abundance: .
v_gene: TRBV10-3
CDR3nt: TGTGCCATCAGTGTCACTAGCGGGGGTTGGGATGAGCAGTTCTTC
CDR3aa: CAISVTSGGWDEQFF

j_gene: TRBJ2-7
d_gene: .
abundance: .
v_gene: TRBV30
CDR3nt: TGTGCCTGGACCCAAAGCGTCCGGATCTACGAGCAGTACTTC
CDR3aa: CAWTQSVRIYEQYF

j_gene: TRBJ2-7
d_gene: TRBD2
abundance: many
v_gene: TRBV4-2
CDR3nt: TGTGCCAGCAGCCAAGAGTTCGGCGGGGGGGCCTCCGAGCAGTACTTC
CDR3aa: CASSQEFGGGASEQYF

j_gene: TRBJ2-3
d_gene: .
abundance: .
v_gene: TRBV3-1/TRBV3-2
CDR3nt: TGTGCCAGCAGCCAAGATCCTGTCTCCACAGATACGCAGTATTTT
CDR3aa: CASSQDPVSTDTQYF

j_gene: TRBJ2-7
d_gene: TRBD2
abundance: .
v_gene: TRBV5-4
CDR3nt: TGTGCCAGCAGCTTGGGCGCCGGGACTAGGAGCTCCTACGAGCAGTACTTC
CDR3aa: CASSLGAGTRSSYEQYF

j_gene: TRBJ1-3
d_gene: .
abundance: .
v_gene: TRBV30
CDR3nt: TGTGCCTGGAGTGGGGCGGGGATGAGCTCTGGAAACACCATATATTTT
CDR3aa: CAWSGAGMSSGNTIYF

j_gene: TRBJ1-2
d_gene: TRBD1
abundance: .
v_gene: TRBV12-3/TRBV12-4
CDR3nt: TGTGCCAGCAGTTTGGACAGGGTAGGAGGCTACACCTTC
CDR3aa: CASSLDRVGGYTF

j_gene: TRBJ2-7
d_gene: TRBD1
abundance: .
v_gene: TRBV2
CDR3nt: TGTGCCAGCAGGGGGGGACAGGGCCTCCCTTACGAGCAGTACTTC
CDR3aa: CASRGGQGLPYEQYF

j_gene: TRBJ1-4
d_gene: .
abundance: few
v_gene: TRBV18
CDR3nt: TGTGCCAGCTCACCCCAACAGGGCTCTAATGAAAAACTGTTTTTT
CDR3aa: CASSPQQGSNEKLFF

j_gene: TRBJ1-5
d_gene: TRBD1
abundance: .
v_gene: TRBV6-1
CDR3nt: TGTGCCAGCAGTGAAAGGGGGCGGCAGCCCCAGCATTTT
CDR3aa: CASSERGRQPQHF

j_gene: TRBJ1-1
d_gene: TRBD1
abundance: .
v_gene: TRBV3-1/TRBV3-2
CDR3nt: TGTGCCAGCAGCCAAGCTGAGGGGGCGGCTTTCTTT
CDR3aa: CASSQAEGAAFF

j_gene: TRBJ2-2
d_gene: TRBD2
abundance: .
v_gene: TRBV29-1
CDR3nt: TGCAGCGTTTGGGCGGGGGGGCATCCTGAGGAGCTGTTTTTT
CDR3aa: CSVWAGGHPEELFF

j_gene: TRBJ1-2
d_gene: .
abundance: .
v_gene: TRBV3-1/TRBV3-2
CDR3nt: TGTGCCAGCAGCCCACAGGGCTCATATGGCTACACCTTC
CDR3aa: CASSPQGSYGYTF

j_gene: TRBJ1-1
d_gene: .
abundance: .
v_gene: TRBV6-6
CDR3nt: TGTGCCAGCAGGGATTACAGGGACACTGAAGCTTTCTTT
CDR3aa: CASRDYRDTEAFF

j_gene: TRBJ2-1
d_gene: TRBD2
abundance: .
v_gene: TRBV6-5
CDR3nt: TGTGCCAGCAGTAATCGCCTAGCGGAATACAATGAGCAGTTCTTC
CDR3aa: CASSNRLAEYNEQFF

j_gene: TRBJ2-7
d_gene: TRBD1
abundance: .
v_gene: TRBV2
CDR3nt: TGTGCCAGCAGTAAGTTAGTACAGGGGGCGACCGAGCAGTACTTC
CDR3aa: CASSKLVQGATEQYF

j_gene: TRBJ2-2
d_gene: TRBD2
abundance: .
v_gene: TRBV5-1
CDR3nt: TGCGCCAGCAGCTTATATACTAGCGGGAGATTGGGGAACACCGGGGAGCTGTTTTTT
CDR3aa: CASSLYTSGRLGNTGELFF

j_gene: TRBJ2-5
d_gene: TRBD2
abundance: .
v_gene: TRBV24-1
CDR3nt: TGTGCCACCAGTGATTCCGGGACTAGCGGGAGTGGGGGGATGGAGACCCAGTACTTC
CDR3aa: CATSDSGTSGSGGMETQYF

j_gene: TRBJ2-2
d_gene: .
abundance: .
v_gene: TRBV6-2/TRBV6-3
CDR3nt: TGTGCCAGCAGTTCGAGTGGAGGGACCGGGGAGCTGTTTTTT
CDR3aa: CASSSSGGTGELFF

j_gene: TRBJ1-5
d_gene: .
abundance: .
v_gene: TRBV3-1/TRBV3-2
CDR3nt: TGTGCCAGCAGCCAAGATAAGGCCGGGGGTCAGCCCCAGCATTTT
CDR3aa: CASSQDKAGGQPQHF

j_gene: TRBJ2-1
d_gene: TRBD2
abundance: .
v_gene: TRBV7-9
CDR3nt: TGTGCCAGCAGCCCCCAGAGAAGCGGGAGGGCTAATGAGCAGTTCTTC
CDR3aa: CASSPQRSGRANEQFF

j_gene: TRBJ2-2
d_gene: TRBD2
abundance: .
v_gene: TRBV11-3
CDR3nt: TGTGCCAGCAGCCAAACCACTAGCGGGGATAACACCGGGGAGCTGTTTTTT
CDR3aa: CASSQTTSGDNTGELFF

j_gene: TRBJ2-7
d_gene: .
abundance: .
v_gene: TRBV19
CDR3nt: TGTGCCAGTACTAGTGTGTCCTACGAGCAGTACTTC
CDR3aa: CASTSVSYEQYF

j_gene: TRBJ2-7
d_gene: .
abundance: .
v_gene: TRBV11-3
CDR3nt: TGTGCCAGCAGCCTTGATCTCCCTGGGAGCGAGCAGTACTTC
CDR3aa: CASSLDLPGSEQYF

j_gene: TRBJ1-5
d_gene: .
abundance: .
v_gene: TRBV10-3
CDR3nt: TGTGCCATCAGTGAGCATGTAGGGGCAGGGGTGGTCCATCAGCCCCAGCATTTT
CDR3aa: CAISEHVGAGVVHQPQHF

j_gene: TRBJ1-3
d_gene: TRBD1
abundance: .
v_gene: TRBV7-8
CDR3nt: TGTGCCAGCAGCTCGACAGGGGTAAACACCATATATTTT
CDR3aa: CASSSTGVNTIYF

j_gene: TRBJ2-7
d_gene: .
abundance: .
v_gene: TRBV19
CDR3nt: TGTGCCAGTAGTATAGGAGGGCGGACGTCCTACGAGCAGTACTTC
CDR3aa: CASSIGGRTSYEQYF

j_gene: TRBJ1-1
d_gene: .
abundance: .
v_gene: TRBV10-3
CDR3nt: TGTGCCATCAAGGGGCCCGCTGAAGCTTTCTTT
CDR3aa: CAIKGPAEAFF

j_gene: TRBJ2-1
d_gene: .
abundance: .
v_gene: TRBV5-1
CDR3nt: TGCGCCAGCAGCTTGGGACTAAATGAGCAGTTCTTC
CDR3aa: CASSLGLNEQFF

j_gene: TRBJ2-1
d_gene: .
abundance: .
v_gene: TRBV29-1
CDR3nt: TGCAGCGTAACAGGTAGCTCCTACAATGAGCAGTTCTTC
CDR3aa: CSVTGSSYNEQFF

j_gene: TRBJ1-5
d_gene: TRBD1
abundance: few
v_gene: TRBV19
CDR3nt: TGTGCCAGCGCGGGACAGAGAAATCAGCCCCAGCATTTT
CDR3aa: CASAGQRNQPQHF

j_gene: TRBJ2-1
d_gene: TRBD1
abundance: .
v_gene: TRBV18
CDR3nt: TGTGCCAGCTCACCACCAGGACAGGGGTTCTACAATGAGCAGTTCTTC
CDR3aa: CASSPPGQGFYNEQFF

j_gene: TRBJ1-2
d_gene: .
abundance: few
v_gene: TRBV10-1
CDR3nt: TGCGCCAGCAGTGGGACAAGGGGCGTTGGCTACACCTTC
CDR3aa: CASSGTRGVGYTF

j_gene: TRBJ1-3
d_gene: .
abundance: few
v_gene: TRBV4-1
CDR3nt: TGCGCCAGCAGCCAAGGGTGGCTCCCCTCTGGAAACACCATATATTTT
CDR3aa: CASSQGWLPSGNTIYF

j_gene: TRBJ2-1
d_gene: TRBD2
abundance: .
v_gene: TRBV7-8
CDR3nt: TGTGCCAGCAGCTTAGGGTTAGCGGGCAATGAGCAGTTCTTC
CDR3aa: CASSLGLAGNEQFF

j_gene: TRBJ1-6
d_gene: TRBD1
abundance: .
v_gene: TRBV9
CDR3nt: TGTGCCAGCAGCGTAGGGACAGGGGGGGTCTCACCCCTCCACTTT
CDR3aa: CASSVGTGGVSPLHF

j_gene: TRBJ2-7
d_gene: .
abundance: .
v_gene: TRBV7-4
CDR3nt: TGTGCCAGCAGCGAGGGCCTGTGGGGGGACGAGCAGTACTTC
CDR3aa: CASSEGLWGDEQYF

j_gene: TRBJ1-6
d_gene: .
abundance: .
v_gene: TRBV2
CDR3nt: TGTGCCAGCAGTAAGCGCCTTATCCCTAATTCACCCCTCCACTTT
CDR3aa: CASSKRLIPNSPLHF

j_gene: TRBJ2-1
d_gene: .
abundance: .
v_gene: TRBV7-9
CDR3nt: TGTGCCAGCAGCTTAGCGCGTCACAATGAGCAGTTCTTC
CDR3aa: CASSLARHNEQFF

j_gene: TRBJ2-3
d_gene: TRBD1
abundance: .
v_gene: TRBV12-5
CDR3nt: TGTGCTAGTAGGGGGCTAAGCACAGATACGCAGTATTTT
CDR3aa: CASRGLSTDTQYF

j_gene: TRBJ2-3
d_gene: .
abundance: .
v_gene: TRBV6-5
CDR3nt: TGTGCCAGCAGCTTGACGGGGAGCACAGATACGCAGTATTTT
CDR3aa: CASSLTGSTDTQYF

j_gene: TRBJ2-7
d_gene: .
abundance: few
v_gene: TRBV5-8
CDR3nt: TGTGCCAGCAGCTTGGAGGAAGACACACCGCAGTACTTC
CDR3aa: CASSLEEDTPQYF

j_gene: TRBJ2-7
d_gene: .
abundance: .
v_gene: TRBV5-5
CDR3nt: TGTGCCAGCAGCGCGTCAATGGACTCCTCCTACGAGCAGTACTTC
CDR3aa: CASSASMDSSYEQYF

j_gene: TRBJ2-6
d_gene: TRBD1
abundance: .
v_gene: TRBV27
CDR3nt: TGTGCCAGCAGTTTAGGGACAGGGAGGTCTGGGGCCAACGTCCTGACTTTC
CDR3aa: CASSLGTGRSGANVLTF

j_gene: TRBJ2-3
d_gene: TRBD1
abundance: .
v_gene: TRBV6-5
CDR3nt: TGTGCCAGGGGGGGGACAGGGAGCACAGATACGCAGTATTTT
CDR3aa: CARGGTGSTDTQYF

j_gene: TRBJ2-7
d_gene: .
abundance: .
v_gene: TRBV9
CDR3nt: TGTGCCAGCAGCGCTAGGACAGTTGGCGAGCAGTACTTC
CDR3aa: CASSARTVGEQYF

j_gene: TRBJ1-2
d_gene: TRBD1
abundance: few
v_gene: TRBV30
CDR3nt: TGTGCCTGGAGGACCACAGGGGTAGGCTATGGCTACACCTTC
CDR3aa: CAWRTTGVGYGYTF

j_gene: TRBJ1-2
d_gene: TRBD1
abundance: .
v_gene: TRBV11-2
CDR3nt: TGTGCCAGCAGCTTAATTCCCGGGACAGGGGGCGTTGGCGGCTACACCTTC
CDR3aa: CASSLIPGTGGVGGYTF

j_gene: TRBJ2-2
d_gene: TRBD2
abundance: .
v_gene: TRBV7-9
CDR3nt: TGTGCCAGCAGCCGGCCGGGGGGGCAGCTGAACACCGGGGAGCTGTTTTTT
CDR3aa: CASSRPGGQLNTGELFF

j_gene: TRBJ1-5
d_gene: .
abundance: .
v_gene: TRBV9
CDR3nt: TGTGCCAGCAGCGTAGGCGGCGGGTCGACGCAGCCCCAGCATTTT
CDR3aa: CASSVGGGSTQPQHF

j_gene: TRBJ1-2
d_gene: TRBD1
abundance: .
v_gene: TRBV7-2
CDR3nt: TGTGCCAGCAGCCCCCCGACAGGGGGAAAGGGCTACACCTTC
CDR3aa: CASSPPTGGKGYTF

j_gene: TRBJ2-1
d_gene: .
abundance: .
v_gene: TRBV4-3
CDR3nt: TGCGCCAGCAGCCAAGGTGGGCAGGGGAGGTTCTTC
CDR3aa: CASSQGGQGRFF

j_gene: TRBJ2-3
d_gene: .
abundance: .
v_gene: TRBV7-8
CDR3nt: TGTGCCAGCAGCTCCGGGGGAGACACAGATACGCAGTATTTT
CDR3aa: CASSSGGDTDTQYF

j_gene: TRBJ2-7
d_gene: .
abundance: once
v_gene: TRBV5-8
CDR3nt: TGTGCCAGCAGCTCCTCAGGGGCCTACGAGCAGTACTTC
CDR3aa: CASSSSGAYEQYF

j_gene: TRBJ1-4
d_gene: .
abundance: .
v_gene: TRBV5-6
CDR3nt: TGTGCCAGCAGCTTGGGCAGGGGTAATGAAAAACTGTTTTTT
CDR3aa: CASSLGRGNEKLFF

j_gene: TRBJ1-1
d_gene: .
abundance: .
v_gene: TRBV7-3
CDR3nt: TGTGCCAGCAGCCCCACCAGGGCCACTGAAGCTTTCTTT
CDR3aa: CASSPTRATEAFF

j_gene: TRBJ1-1
d_gene: .
abundance: once
v_gene: TRBV11-2
CDR3nt: TGTGCCAGCAGCTTAGGGTGGGGGGGCACTGAAGCTTTCTTT
CDR3aa: CASSLGWGGTEAFF

j_gene: TRBJ1-3
d_gene: .
abundance: .
v_gene: TRBV18
CDR3nt: TGTGCCAGCTCACCTAAACTCGCCCATTCTGGAAACACCATATATTTT
CDR3aa: CASSPKLAHSGNTIYF

j_gene: TRBJ2-5
d_gene: TRBD2
abundance: .
v_gene: TRBV5-6
CDR3nt: TGTGCCAGCAGCTTGGGACTAGCGGGGCAAGAGACCCAGTACTTC
CDR3aa: CASSLGLAGQETQYF